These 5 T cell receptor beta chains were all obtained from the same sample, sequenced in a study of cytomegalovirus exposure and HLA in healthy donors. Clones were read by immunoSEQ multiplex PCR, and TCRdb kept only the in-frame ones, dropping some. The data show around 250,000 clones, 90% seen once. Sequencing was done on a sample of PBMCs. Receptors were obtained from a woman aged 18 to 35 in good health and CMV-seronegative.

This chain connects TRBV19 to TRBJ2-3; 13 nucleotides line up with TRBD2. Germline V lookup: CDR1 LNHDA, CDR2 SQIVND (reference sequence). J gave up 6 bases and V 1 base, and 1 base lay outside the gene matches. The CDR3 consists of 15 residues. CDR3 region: CASSIGTSGGDTQYF. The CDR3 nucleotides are TGTGCCAGTAGTATAGGGACTAGCGGGGGTGATACGCAGTATTTT.

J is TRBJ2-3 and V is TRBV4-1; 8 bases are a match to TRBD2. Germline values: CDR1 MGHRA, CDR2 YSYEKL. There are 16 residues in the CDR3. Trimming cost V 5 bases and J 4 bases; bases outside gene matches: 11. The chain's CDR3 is CASSSRNGGAPDTQYF. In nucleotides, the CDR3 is TGCGCCAGCAGCTCCCGGAACGGGGGGGCCCCAGATACGCAGTATTTT.

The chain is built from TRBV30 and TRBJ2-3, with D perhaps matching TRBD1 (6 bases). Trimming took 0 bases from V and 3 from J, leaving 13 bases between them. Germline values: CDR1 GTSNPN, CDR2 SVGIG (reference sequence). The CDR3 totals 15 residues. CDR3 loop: CAWSVRTGSTDTQYF. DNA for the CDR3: TGTGCCTGGAGTGTACGAACAGGGAGTACAGATACGCAGTATTTT.

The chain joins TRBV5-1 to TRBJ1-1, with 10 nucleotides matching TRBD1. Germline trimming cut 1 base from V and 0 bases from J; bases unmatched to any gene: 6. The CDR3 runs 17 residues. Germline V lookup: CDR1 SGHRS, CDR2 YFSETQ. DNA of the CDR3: TGCGCCAGCAGCTTGTCCCGGGACAGGGGCGTGAACACTGAAGCTTTCTTT. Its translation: CASSLSRDRGVNTEAFF.

The CDR3 loop reads CASSAGQGGAYEQYF. DNA of the CDR3: TGCGCCAGCAGTGCGGGACAGGGTGGCGCCTACGAGCAGTACTTC. The chain couples TRBV10-2 to TRBJ2-7; the match to TRBD1 covers 9 bases. V trimming: 4 bases; J trimming: 2 bases; junction bases outside the gene matches: 6. CDR1 and CDR2 from the germline V gene are WSHSY and SAAADI. CDR3 length: 15 amino acids.